This T cell receptor beta chain was documented in a study of cytomegalovirus exposure and HLA in healthy donors. Study-level results: Most TCR beta V segments were productive about 87% or about 30% of the time in an earlier analysis.

Comments on this clone: What it binds is unknown.

Germline lookup yields CDR1 MNHEY and CDR2 SMNVEV (reference sequence). V lost 8 bases and J lost 5; bases outside the gene matches: 13. The CDR3 length is 16 residues. Researchers ran the PCR with 60 Vbeta and 13 Jbeta primers. Some clones are missing from TCRdb's copy, which holds only in-frame ones; the method was immunoSEQ multiplex PCR. Here the sample spans 150,000 to 200,000 clones, approximately 80% being singletons. The rearrangement joins TRBV27 to TRBJ1-1; TRBD1 matches at 11 bases. The sample taken for sequencing was PBMCs. The source of this sequence is a male donor in good health and CMV-seropositive. CDR3 in DNA: TGTGCCAGCTCTTCCCGGGACAGGGGGGAAGGGACTGAAGCTTTCTTT. Translated, it gives CASSSRDRGEGTEAFF.